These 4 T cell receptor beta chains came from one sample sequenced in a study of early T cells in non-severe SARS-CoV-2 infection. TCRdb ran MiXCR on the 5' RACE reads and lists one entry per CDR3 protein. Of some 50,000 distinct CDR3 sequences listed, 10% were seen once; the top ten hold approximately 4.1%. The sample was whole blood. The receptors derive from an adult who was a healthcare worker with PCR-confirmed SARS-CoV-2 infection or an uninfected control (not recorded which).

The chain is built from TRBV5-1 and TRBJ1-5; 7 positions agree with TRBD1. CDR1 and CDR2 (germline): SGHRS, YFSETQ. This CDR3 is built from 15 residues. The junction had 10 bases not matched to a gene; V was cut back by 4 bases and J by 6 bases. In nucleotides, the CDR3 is TGCGCCAGCAGCCCCGAAGACAGGGCAGCTCAGCCCCAGCATTTT. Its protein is CASSPEDRAAQPQHF. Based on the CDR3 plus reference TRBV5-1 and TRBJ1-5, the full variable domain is KAGVTQTPRYLIKTRGQQVTLSCSPISGHRSVSWYQQTPGQGLQFLFEYFSETQRNKGNFPGRFSGRQFSNSRSEMNVSTLELGDSALYLCASSPEDRAAQPQHFGDGTRLSIL.

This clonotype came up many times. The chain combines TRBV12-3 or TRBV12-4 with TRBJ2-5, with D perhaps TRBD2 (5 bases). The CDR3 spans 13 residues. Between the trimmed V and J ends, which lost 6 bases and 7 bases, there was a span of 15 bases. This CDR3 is CASRGDGVGTQYF. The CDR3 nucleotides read TGTGCCAGCAGGGGAGACGGGGTCGGGACCCAGTACTTC.

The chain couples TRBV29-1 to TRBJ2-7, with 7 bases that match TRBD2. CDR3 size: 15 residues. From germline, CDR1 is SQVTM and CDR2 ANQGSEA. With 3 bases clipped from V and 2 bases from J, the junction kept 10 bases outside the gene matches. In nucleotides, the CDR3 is TGCAGCGTTGACTCGGAGGGAGGGTCCGCCTACGAGCAGTACTTC. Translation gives CSVDSEGGSAYEQYF.

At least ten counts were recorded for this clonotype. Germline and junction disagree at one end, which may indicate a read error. The CDR3 sequence: CATSGDHTKNIQYF. CDR3 DNA sequence: TGTGCCACCAGCGGAGATCATACCAAAAACATTCAGTACTTC. The gene calls are TRBV15 and TRBJ2-4; D unresolved. CDR1 and CDR2 from the germline V gene are LNHNV and YYDKDF (reference sequence). This CDR3 spans 14 amino acids. Complete variable domain (other parts from reference TRBV15 and TRBJ2-4): DAMVIQNPRYQVTQFGKPVTLSCSQTLNHNVMYWYQQKSSQAPKLLFHYYDKDFNNEADTPDNFQSRRPNTSFCFLDIRSPGLGDTAMYLCATSGDHTKNIQYFGAGTRLSVL.